This is a list of T cell receptor beta chains from one sample in a study of blood T cells in healthy people across ages. MiXCR was run by TCRdb on the 5' RACE reads, yielding one entry per CDR3 protein. The sample contains 850,000 to 1,000,000 distinct CDR3 sequences, 45% to 50% of which appear only once. Input material: blood. The receptors were sampled from a man aged 25 to 40 in good health. Both conserved end residues are part of each CDR3.

V gene: TRBV7-2
J gene: TRBJ1-1
CDR3 length: 13
CDR3 protein: CASSLEGWAEAFF

V gene: TRBV10-3
J gene: -
CDR3 length: 14
CDR3 protein: CAISAQAGPYEQYF

V gene: TRBV7-9
J gene: -
CDR3 length: 15
CDR3 protein: CASSLANELQARYTF

V gene: TRBV9
J gene: TRBJ2-1
CDR3 length: 13
CDR3 protein: CASSGEAGNEQFF

V gene: TRBV11-2
J gene: TRBJ1-1
CDR3 length: 15
CDR3 protein: CASSHPGSGITEAFF

V gene: TRBV9
J gene: TRBJ2-1
CDR3 length: 17
CDR3 protein: CASSVNRGGAWYNEQFF

V gene: TRBV12-3/TRBV12-4
J gene: TRBJ2-3
CDR3 length: 13
CDR3 protein: CASSSKGADTQYF

V gene: TRBV29-1
J gene: -
CDR3 length: 14
CDR3 protein: CSVERDPVGSEQYF

V gene: TRBV5-1
J gene: TRBJ1-4
CDR3 length: 16
CDR3 protein: CASSLAGGTLNEKLFF

V gene: TRBV20-1
J gene: -
CDR3 length: 14
CDR3 protein: CSASGWTSQETQYF

V gene: TRBV27
J gene: TRBJ2-1
CDR3 length: 12
CDR3 protein: CASSILAGEQFF

V gene: TRBV20-1
J gene: TRBJ2-7
CDR3 length: 14
CDR3 protein: CSASTGVSAYEQYF

V gene: TRBV12-3/TRBV12-4
J gene: TRBJ2-7
CDR3 length: 14
CDR3 protein: CASRGQGMGGEQYF

V gene: TRBV7-9
J gene: TRBJ2-6
CDR3 length: 16
CDR3 protein: CASSQGTDSGANVLTF

V gene: TRBV19
J gene: TRBJ1-1
CDR3 length: 16
CDR3 protein: CASSRITGGRYTEAFF

V gene: TRBV7-2
J gene: TRBJ2-7
CDR3 length: 18
CDR3 protein: CASSLVGSGTGASYEQYF

V gene: TRBV29-1
J gene: TRBJ2-7
CDR3 length: 17
CDR3 protein: CSVEDQSRQGATYEQYF

V gene: TRBV6-5
J gene: TRBJ2-1
CDR3 length: 13
CDR3 protein: CAIGLAGPNEQFF

V gene: TRBV6-5
J gene: TRBJ1-6
CDR3 length: 18
CDR3 protein: CASSSLTGTSSYNSPLHF

V gene: TRBV5-6
J gene: TRBJ1-6
CDR3 length: 16
CDR3 protein: CASSYAGTGNNAPLHF

V gene: TRBV28
J gene: TRBJ1-6
CDR3 length: 15
CDR3 protein: CASSPIAGNNSPLHF

V gene: TRBV20-1
J gene: TRBJ2-5
CDR3 length: 14
CDR3 protein: CSAKLILGQETQYF

V gene: TRBV9
J gene: TRBJ2-1
CDR3 length: 18
CDR3 protein: CASSVRQGGGFDYNEQFF

V gene: TRBV13
J gene: -
CDR3 length: 15
CDR3 protein: CASSLGSSSSYEQYF

V gene: TRBV4-2
J gene: TRBJ1-2
CDR3 length: 14
CDR3 protein: CASSDEGQYYGYTF

V gene: TRBV6-2/TRBV6-3
J gene: TRBJ1-2
CDR3 length: 13
CDR3 protein: CASAGFSPYGYTF

V gene: TRBV5-1
J gene: TRBJ1-2
CDR3 length: 14
CDR3 protein: CASSLESGNYGYTF

V gene: TRBV20-1
J gene: TRBJ1-1
CDR3 length: 14
CDR3 protein: CSARVEMMNTEAFF

V gene: TRBV9
J gene: TRBJ2-5
CDR3 length: 13
CDR3 protein: CASSGDFQETQYF

V gene: TRBV29-1
J gene: TRBJ2-5
CDR3 length: 12
CDR3 protein: CSVGQRQETQYF

V gene: TRBV29-1
J gene: TRBJ2-7
CDR3 length: 13
CDR3 protein: CSVANRGRREQYF

V gene: TRBV20-1
J gene: TRBJ1-2
CDR3 length: 13
CDR3 protein: CSAAGQGNYGYTF

V gene: TRBV30
J gene: TRBJ1-1
CDR3 length: 13
CDR3 protein: CAWGPIVNTEAFF

V gene: TRBV6-1
J gene: TRBJ2-7
CDR3 length: 16
CDR3 protein: CASSEAAGGAGYEQYF

V gene: TRBV28
J gene: TRBJ2-7
CDR3 length: 15
CDR3 protein: CASRLDRGLSYEQYF

V gene: TRBV6-2/TRBV6-3
J gene: TRBJ2-7
CDR3 length: 14
CDR3 protein: CASSLWTDPTEQYF

V gene: TRBV5-1
J gene: TRBJ2-3
CDR3 length: 16
CDR3 protein: CASSLGLAVGWDTQYF

V gene: TRBV3-1
J gene: TRBJ2-4
CDR3 length: 16
CDR3 protein: CASSQDRGGDIHIQYF

V gene: TRBV3-1
J gene: TRBJ2-3
CDR3 length: 18
CDR3 protein: CASSTRLAGESVSDTQYF

V gene: TRBV29-1
J gene: TRBJ2-7
CDR3 length: 14
CDR3 protein: CSVEHLGLRNEQYF

V gene: TRBV9
J gene: TRBJ1-1
CDR3 length: 19
CDR3 protein: CASSVAPVILPVAPGEAFF

V gene: TRBV4-1
J gene: TRBJ1-2
CDR3 length: 14
CDR3 protein: CASSSPDSPHGYTF

V gene: TRBV24-1
J gene: TRBJ2-1
CDR3 length: 14
CDR3 protein: CATSEPGAYNEQFF

V gene: TRBV7-2
J gene: TRBJ1-1
CDR3 length: 13
CDR3 protein: CASCLGANTEAFF

V gene: TRBV7-2
J gene: TRBJ1-1
CDR3 length: 15
CDR3 protein: CASREVGVVNTEAFF

V gene: TRBV28
J gene: TRBJ1-2
CDR3 length: 14
CDR3 protein: CASSPGGAEYGYTF

V gene: TRBV4-3
J gene: TRBJ1-6
CDR3 length: 15
CDR3 protein: CASSQGTGFSSPLHF

V gene: TRBV7-2
J gene: TRBJ1-4
CDR3 length: 17
CDR3 protein: CASSLDLSAGTDEKLFF

V gene: TRBV10-3
J gene: TRBJ2-7
CDR3 length: 12
CDR3 protein: CAISESDGGQYF

V gene: TRBV25-1
J gene: TRBJ2-5
CDR3 length: 15
CDR3 protein: CASSETRAVRETQYF